This TCR beta chain came from a study of graft-versus-host responses after intestinal transplantation. At the level of the study: Uniformly, recipients were administered anti-thymocyte globulin induction with subsequent tacrolimus and steroids for about 3 years. Study conclusions and caveats: HvG clone declines early post-transplant were associated with peak circulating GvH levels.

The CDR3 runs 17 residues. Trimming removed 3 bases at V and 0 bases at J, with 15 bases between. In germline, CDR1 is LNHDA, CDR2 SQIVND (reference sequence). A remark on this clone: Its antigen is unidentified.

Only in-frame clones appear in the TCRdb table, and some are missing; sequencing was by immunoSEQ multiplex PCR. This repertoire shows tens of thousands of clones, roughly four fifths found once; its top ten account for about a sixth. The sequenced sample was unstimulated CD8+ T cells sorted from spleen or lymph node cells, obtained before intestinal transplant. This clonotype was sampled from a human donor who received an intestinal transplant. The rearrangement joins TRBV19 to TRBJ1-5; D gene ambiguous. CDR3 loop: CASSMLLGSVSNQPQHF. The CDR3 DNA sequence: TGTGCCAGTAGTATGCTGCTAGGGTCGGTTAGCAATCAGCCCCAGCATTTT. Using reference TRBV19 and TRBJ1-5 for the parts outside the CDR3, the full variable domain is DGGITQSPKYLFRKEGQNVTLSCEQNLNHDAMYWYRQDPGQGLRLIYYSQIVNDFQKGDIAEGYSVSREKKESFPLTVTSAQKNPTAFYLCASSMLLGSVSNQPQHFGDGTRLSIL.